The 10 T cell receptor beta chains reported below all come from one sample, sequenced in a study of blood T cells in healthy people across ages. Next came a second PCR, run for about 6 to 12 cycles, which used a sample-barcoded 5' primer along with a J-beta primer mix. TCRdb reprocessed the 5' RACE reads via MiXCR and lists one record per CDR3 protein. The profile shows hundreds of thousands of distinct CDR3 sequences, over 40% of them singletons. Sample: blood. The receptors shown here come from a woman older than 75 in good health.

The chain uses TRBV9 and TRBJ2-1, with 7 nucleotides matching TRBD2. Germline V CDR1 and CDR2: SGDLS, YYNGEE. The V gene end was trimmed by 3 bases and the J gene end by 3 bases; junction bases not matched to a gene: 6. CDR3 length: 15 amino acids. CDR3 protein: CASSGKGGVYNEQFF. CDR3 in DNA: TGTGCCAGCAGCGGCAAGGGAGGGGTCTACAATGAGCAGTTCTTC.

This clonotype appeared many times. J is TRBJ2-1 and V is TRBV5-5, with D perhaps matching TRBD1 or TRBD2 (5 bases each). This CDR3 spans 15 amino acids. The V gene lost 2 bases and the J gene lost 8 bases, with 17 bases spanning the gap. Germline CDR1 is SGHKS and CDR2 is YYEKEE (reference sequence). The DNA of the CDR3 is TGTGCCAGCAGCTTTGGGACGTTCTCGGGCTATGAGCAGTTCTTC. Protein sequence: CASSFGTFSGYEQFF.

Points on this clonotype: A much larger clone lies a single base off, so this may be a read error. This sequence joins TRBV28 and TRBJ2-3, with a tentative D call TRBD1 (5 bases). This CDR3 is 16 amino acids long. CDR1 and CDR2 from the germline V gene are MDHEN and SYDVKM. The CDR3 DNA is TGTGCCAGCAGTTCATACCGCGAGACAGATCCAGATACGCGGTATTTT. Translating it yields CASSSYRETDPDTRYF. The entire variable domain, with the rest obtained from reference TRBV28 and TRBJ2-3, is as follows: DVKVTQSSRYLVKRTGEKVFLECVQDMDHENMFWYRQDPGLGLRLIYFSYDVKMKEKGDIPEGYSVSREKKERFSLILESASTNQTSMYLCASSSYRETDPDTRYFGPGTRLTVL.

This clonotype was seen many times. V and J are TRBV20-1 and TRBJ2-3; D gene uncertain. The CDR3 totals 16 residues. With 0 bases removed from V and 4 bases from J, the gap between germline ends came to 17 bases. CDR1 is DFQATT, CDR2 SNEGSKA, per germline (reference sequence). For the CDR3, the DNA is TGCAGTGCTAGAGATCTCGGCCGACCCAGCGCAGATACGCAGTATTTT. Protein: CSARDLGRPSADTQYF.

This clonotype was seen more than once but under ten times. The rearrangement uses TRBV25-1 and TRBJ1-4, with D possibly being TRBD1 (6 bases). CDR3 length equals 14 residues. Trimming took off 3 bases at V and 10 bases at J, with 15 bases between the two ends. Germline CDR1 MGHDK, CDR2 SYGVNS. This CDR3 reads CASSDSGVVGKLFF. For the CDR3, the DNA is TGTGCCAGCAGTGATTCAGGGGTCGTGGGAAAACTGTTTTTT.

This clonotype was counted at least ten times. CDR3 in amino acids: CASRTGDSPLHF. CDR3 nucleotide sequence: TGTGCCAGCAGAACCGGGGACTCACCCCTCCACTTT. The chain recombines TRBV6-1 with TRBJ1-6; TRBD1 might be the D (5 bases). The germline V gene has CDR1 MNHNS and CDR2 SASEGT. The CDR3 length is 12 residues. V dropped 6 bases and J dropped 10 bases, with 10 bases sitting between them.

J is TRBJ2-4 and V is TRBV20-1; perhaps TRBD1 as D (6 bases). The J call may be in error: the DNA end matches TRBJ2-7 better. The CDR3 covers 14 residues. CDR1 DFQATT and CDR2 SNEGSKA come from the germline V gene (reference sequence). CDR3 coding DNA: TGCAGTGCGCTCCGAATGGACAGTACCTACGAGCAGTACTTC. Residues: CSALRMDSTYEQYF.

The gene calls are TRBV4-1 and TRBJ1-2, with unresolved D. CDR1 MGHRA and CDR2 YSYEKL come from the germline V gene. The V and J ends lost 1 base and 3 bases respectively, with 21 bases between them. The CDR3 loop spans 18 amino acids. The CDR3 here is CASSQVSLRTLGYYGYTF. CDR3 sequence (DNA): TGCGCCAGCAGCCAAGTCTCTTTGCGGACCTTAGGGTACTATGGCTACACCTTC.

On this clonotype: A much larger clone differs from this one at a single base, so this may be a read error. J is TRBJ2-1 and V is TRBV27, with D possibly being TRBD2 (6 bases). CDR3 size: 15 residues. Germline loops: CDR1 MNHEY, CDR2 SMNVEV (reference sequence). The V gene lost 3 bases and the J gene lost 10 bases, with 19 bases spanning the gap. CDR3: CASSLGGGNSYEQFF. The CDR3 bases are TGTGCCAGCAGTTTGGGAGGAGGGAATTCCTACGAGCAGTTCTTC.

CDR3 region: CASSLTGSHYTF. The CDR3 DNA sequence: TGCGCCAGCAGCTTGACGGGGAGTCACTACACCTTC. The chain employs TRBV5-1 and TRBJ1-2; D is ambiguous. Germline V gene sequence: CDR1 SGHRS, CDR2 YFSETQ. Between the trimmed V and J ends, which lost 1 base and 10 bases, there was a span of 11 bases. The length of the CDR3 is 12 residues.